The 6 T cell receptor beta chains listed next were all sequenced from one sample in a study of identical twins. TCRdb itself ran the 5' RACE reads through MiXCR, one entry per CDR3 protein. This sample has roughly 290,000 distinct CDR3 sequences, with roughly 8.6% found just once. These sequences were also reported in another study, on yellow fever vaccine responses in identical twins.

Sample: CD8+ T cells sorted from blood. Receptor source: a woman under 30 in good health.

This clonotype was observed many times. The chain uses TRBV24-1 and TRBJ2-5, with unresolved D. The CDR3 totals 13 residues. In germline, CDR1 is KGHDR, CDR2 SFDVKD. The V gene lost 7 bases and the J gene lost 2 bases, with 10 bases spanning the gap. CDR3 nucleotide sequence: TGTGCCACCAGAGGAACAGCTCAAGAGACCCAGTACTTC. This codes for CATRGTAQETQYF.

There are many counts of this clonotype. This chain links TRBV4-2 with TRBJ2-1, with 7 nucleotides matching TRBD2. Unmatched junction bases numbered 2, after V lost 6 bases and J lost 6 bases. The length of the CDR3 is 12 residues. Germline V CDR1 and CDR2: LGHNA, YNFKEQ. The CDR3 sequence: CASRTSRNEQFF. The CDR3 nucleotides are TGTGCCAGCAGGACTAGCCGCAATGAGCAGTTCTTC.

The gene calls are TRBV7-8 and TRBJ2-5; D is possibly TRBD1 or TRBD2 (7 bases each). Deletions cut 5 bases from V and 3 bases from J, with 16 bases between. The CDR3 length is 15 residues. Germline CDR1 reads SGHVS; CDR2 reads FQNEAQ. The CDR3 sequence is CASSAHQGGEETQYF. In DNA form, the CDR3 reads TGTGCCAGCAGCGCCCATCAGGGGGGGGAAGAGACCCAGTACTTC.

The J gene is TRBJ2-7, the V gene TRBV9; no clear D gene. The CDR3 loop spans 14 amino acids. The V end lost 4 bases, the J end lost 0 bases, and 11 bases lay between the germline ends. Germline V gene data show CDR1 as SGDLS and CDR2 as YYNGEE. The CDR3 DNA follows: TGTGCCAGCAGCCCGTCCCCTAGCTCCTACGAGCAGTACTTC. It is translated as CASSPSPSSYEQYF.

This clonotype was seen at least ten times. The chain couples TRBV24-1 to TRBJ2-3, with D unclear. Trimming took 5 bases from V and 2 from J, leaving 1 base between them. This CDR3 has 11 residues. Germline CDR1 and CDR2: KGHDR and SFDVKD. The CDR3 region has the DNA TGTGCCACCAGTGTCACAGATACGCAGTATTTT. The encoded protein is CATSVTDTQYF.

The chain uses TRBV2 and TRBJ1-2; D might be TRBD1 (5 bases). The CDR3 sequence is 14 residues long. Trimming removed 2 bases from V and 6 bases from J, with 13 bases in between. Germline CDR1 SNHLY, CDR2 FYNNEI. CDR3 DNA: TGTGCCAGCAGTGAAAGTTCAGGGTTTGATGGCTACACCTTC. Protein sequence: CASSESSGFDGYTF.